The next 14 T cell receptor beta chains were all read from a single sample in a study of T cell responses to AZD1222 COVID-19 vaccine (dated by TCRdb to about 2021). The library came from the immunoSEQ multiplex PCR assay. TCRdb provides this immuneACCESS table in a form limited to in-frame rearrangements. Some clones are lacking; in checked studies, under half of them reflect an unresolved V gene, and why the rest are absent is not known. The sample table lists 150,000 or so clones, roughly 90% of them with a count of one. Together, the top ten hold over 1.1% of the sample. This specimen's time point label, interpreted: baseline before first vaccination. The material was peripheral blood, obtained on day 0 of AZD1222 vaccination. These receptors were obtained from an adult in good health.

The genes are TRBV29-1 and TRBJ1-4; unclear D gene. The CDR3 runs to 13 residues. V was trimmed by 4 bases and J by 0 bases, leaving 6 bases between them. Germline V CDR1 and CDR2: SQVTM, ANQGSEA. The CDR3 DNA reads TGCAGCGTTGCGGTAACAACTAATGAAAAACTGTTTTTT. It translates to CSVAVTTNEKLFF.

This clone appeared a single time. The chain is built from TRBV11-2 and TRBJ2-7, with D tentatively TRBD1 (5 bases). The CDR3 spans 14 residues. CDR1 is SGHAT and CDR2 is FQNNGV in the germline V gene. V was pared by 5 bases and J by 2 bases, with 13 bases between. The CDR3 loop reads CASSVGRQTYEQYF. The CDR3, as DNA: TGTGCCAGCAGCGTAGGCCGACAGACCTACGAGCAGTACTTC. The full variable domain, rest sourced from reference TRBV11-2 and TRBJ2-7, is EAGVAQSPRYKIIEKRQSVAFWCNPISGHATLYWYQQILGQGPKLLIQFQNNGVVDDSQLPKDRFSAERLKGVDSTLKIQPAKLEDSAVYLCASSVGRQTYEQYFGPGTRLTVT.

This chain connects TRBV7-9 to TRBJ2-2; D ambiguous. The CDR3 consists of 13 residues. Trimming took 8 bases from V and 5 from J, leaving 12 bases between them. Per germline, CDR1 SEHNR and CDR2 FQNEAQ (reference sequence). CDR3 sequence (DNA): TGTGCCAGCGACGTGGTGGGGACCGGGGAGCTGTTTTTT. Protein product: CASDVVGTGELFF.

The J gene is TRBJ1-1, the V gene TRBV18, with TRBD1 matching over 8 bases. The germline CDR1 and CDR2 sequences are KGHSH and LQKENI. The junction had 5 bases not matched to a gene; V was cut back by 8 bases and J by 3 bases. The CDR3 contains 13 residues. The CDR3 region has the DNA TGTGCCAGCCGTCAGACAGGGGACACTGAAGCTTTCTTT. Its protein is CASRQTGDTEAFF. The whole variable domain, remainder taken from reference TRBV18 and TRBJ1-1, is NAGVMQNPRHLVRRRGQEARLRCSPMKGHSHVYWYRQLPEEGLKFMVYLQKENIIDESGMPKERFSAEFPKEGPSILRIQQVVRGDSAAYFCASRQTGDTEAFFGQGTRLTVV.

J is TRBJ2-7 and V is TRBV28; 9 positions match TRBD1. CDR3 size: 14 residues. The J segment lost 3 bases and the V segment lost 7 bases, leaving 7 bases of the junction unmatched. From germline, CDR1 is MDHEN and CDR2 SYDVKM. The CDR3 DNA reads TGTGCCAGCACGACTGGGACAGGGATCTACGAGCAGTACTTC. Its protein is CASTTGTGIYEQYF.

The chain has TRBV19 and TRBJ1-1, with D unresolved. CDR3 length: 14 residues. V was pared by 5 bases and J by 3 bases, with 13 bases between. CDR1 is LNHDA, CDR2 SQIVND, per germline (reference sequence). The CDR3 DNA reads TGTGCCAGTAGTCCCCGACGGAGGGACACTGAAGCTTTCTTT. This gives the protein CASSPRRRDTEAFF.

The chain is built from TRBV28 and TRBJ2-6, with 7 nucleotides matching TRBD1. J was trimmed by 0 bases and V by 8 bases; bases with no gene match: 1. The CDR3 spans 14 residues. Germline assignment: CDR1 MDHEN and CDR2 SYDVKM. In DNA, the CDR3 is TGTGCCAGCGGGACAGCCTCTGGGGCCAACGTCCTGACTTTC. Translated: CASGTASGANVLTF.

This sequence joins TRBV12-5 and TRBJ1-5; D unresolved. The CDR3 is 12 residues long. Germline V gene data show CDR1 as LGHNT and CDR2 as FRNRAP. V was cut by 6 bases and J by 4 bases, with 7 bases left in between. DNA of the CDR3: TGTGCTAGTGGCCCAGGTAATCAGCCCCAGCATTTT. It encodes CASGPGNQPQHF.

V and J are TRBV7-2 and TRBJ1-5; D is undetermined. Germline V gene sequence: CDR1 SGHTA, CDR2 FQGNSA. The CDR3 runs 14 residues. Trimming took 2 bases from V and 3 from J, leaving 8 bases between them. The CDR3 DNA reads as TGTGCCAGCAGCTTACCGGGAGACAATCAGCCCCAGCATTTT. This gives the protein CASSLPGDNQPQHF.

The J gene is TRBJ1-5, the V gene TRBV11-2, with TRBD1 identical over 8 bases. The CDR3 has 13 residues. After removal of 4 bases from V and 16 bases from J, the junction contained 12 bases not matched to a gene. The germline gives CDR1 SGHAT, CDR2 FQNNGV. CDR3 protein: CASSYDPGQVRHF. In nucleotides, the CDR3 is TGTGCCAGCAGCTACGACCCGGGACAGGTGCGACATTTT.

The chain employs TRBV6-2 or TRBV6-3 and TRBJ2-7; TRBD2 is a possible D gene (6 bases). V was clipped by 6 bases and J by 3 bases, with 9 bases between them. This CDR3 comprises 12 residues. Germline V gene sequence: CDR1 MNHEY, CDR2 SVGEGT. The CDR3 spells CASSPGGYEQYF. The CDR3, as DNA: TGTGCCAGCAGCCCCGGGGGCTACGAGCAGTACTTC.

The chain links TRBV19 to TRBJ2-3, with 8 bases that match TRBD2. Germline CDR1 reads LNHDA; CDR2 reads SQIVND (reference sequence). The CDR3 extends over 14 amino acids. Trimming removed 10 bases from V and 3 bases from J; junction bases left unmatched: 9. CDR3 residues: CAIPAGEGTDTQYF. CDR3 bases: TGTGCCATCCCAGCGGGAGAAGGAACAGATACGCAGTATTTT.

This chain uses TRBV7-2 with TRBJ2-2; D might be TRBD1 (6 bases). V lost 4 bases to trimming and J lost 4 bases, with 13 bases between them. From germline, CDR1 is SGHTA and CDR2 FQGNSA. CDR3 length equals 15 residues. The CDR3 is CASSSVLGGTGELFF. The CDR3 bases are TGTGCCAGCAGCTCCGTCCTAGGGGGCACCGGGGAGCTGTTTTTT.

This clone was seen once. The chain couples TRBV11-2 to TRBJ2-1; TRBD2 agrees at 14 bases. V lost 3 bases to trimming and J lost 8 bases; unmatched junction nucleotides: 3. The CDR3 is 15 amino acids. The germline V gene encodes CDR1 SGHAT and CDR2 FQNNGV. This CDR3 is CASSFRLAGGDEQFF. In DNA, the CDR3 is TGTGCCAGCAGCTTTCGACTAGCGGGGGGGGATGAGCAGTTCTTC.